These 17 T cell receptor beta chains originate from one sample sequenced in a study of blood T cell repertoires in COVID-19. The method was immunoSEQ multiplex PCR; TCRdb's version includes in-frame clones alone and lacks a portion of them. The sample holds some 99,000 clones, more than 65% seen once. The sample comprised peripheral blood. Receptor source: a woman aged 80 or over with active or convalescent COVID-19.

This rearrangement joins TRBV6-6 to TRBJ2-7; no clear D gene. The CDR3 totals 14 residues. Between the trimmed V and J ends, which lost 0 bases and 3 bases, there was a span of 9 bases. In germline, CDR1 is MNHNY, CDR2 SVGAGI (reference sequence). The CDR3: CASSYSAAGYEQYF. The CDR3 coding sequence is TGTGCCAGCAGTTACTCGGCAGCAGGCTACGAGCAGTACTTC.

The chain couples TRBV4-1 to TRBJ1-3, with TRBD1 matching over 8 bases. Germline lookup yields CDR1 MGHRA and CDR2 YSYEKL. Trimming cost V 6 bases and J 2 bases; bases outside gene matches: 6. This CDR3 has 15 residues. The CDR3 protein is CASSRMTGAGNTIYF. In DNA, the CDR3 is TGCGCCAGCAGTCGAATGACAGGGGCTGGAAACACCATATATTTT.

The chain has TRBV20-1 and TRBJ2-7; 9 positions agree with TRBD2. Germline assignment: CDR1 DFQATT and CDR2 SNEGSKA (reference sequence). This CDR3 is 16 amino acids long. Unmatched junction bases numbered 9, after V lost 3 bases and J lost 0 bases. In nucleotides, the CDR3 is TGCAGTGCTAGTTCCCCTAGCGGGATTTACTCCTACGAGCAGTACTTC. It yields the protein CSASSPSGIYSYEQYF.

This chain uses TRBV7-9 with TRBJ2-7; TRBD1 matches at 8 bases. With 1 base clipped from V and 11 bases from J, the junction kept 4 bases outside the gene matches. Germline values: CDR1 SEHNR, CDR2 FQNEAQ (reference sequence). The CDR3 runs to 12 residues. CDR3 sequence (DNA): TGTGCCAGCAGCTTAGGAGACAGGGGAAAGTACTTC. Encoded protein: CASSLGDRGKYF.

The CDR3 nucleotides are TGCAGCGTTATGGGGCTATTTGTACAGGGGGCTGGGACCCAGTACTTC. This gives the protein CSVMGLFVQGAGTQYF. The chain joins TRBV29-1 to TRBJ2-5; 9 bases fit TRBD1. V shed 5 bases, J shed 7 bases, and the junction held 17 bases outside the gene matches. Germline loops: CDR1 SQVTM, CDR2 ANQGSEA. The CDR3 length is 16 residues.

The chain employs TRBV9 and TRBJ1-4; the D gene is possibly TRBD1 (6 bases). Trimming left V 3 bases short and J 5 bases short, with 14 bases between. The CDR3 spans 15 residues. Germline assignment: CDR1 SGDLS and CDR2 YYNGEE. This chain's CDR3 is CASSGTVRPNEKLFF. As DNA, the CDR3 is TGTGCCAGCAGCGGGACAGTCAGACCGAATGAAAAACTGTTTTTT.

This chain joins TRBV27 and TRBJ2-1; 9 nucleotides agree with TRBD1. V was pared by 6 bases and J by 4 bases, with 7 bases of the junction left unmatched. CDR1 and CDR2 (germline): MNHEY, SMNVEV (reference sequence). CDR3 length equals 15 residues. The CDR3 nucleotides read TGTGCCAGCAGCTTCGCGGGACAGGGTTACAATGAGCAGTTCTTC. Its protein is CASSFAGQGYNEQFF.

The genes are TRBV6-5 and TRBJ1-5; 8 bases match TRBD1. V was pared by 9 bases and J by 7 bases, with 5 bases of the junction left unmatched. There are 12 residues in the CDR3. Germline V gives CDR1 MNHEY, CDR2 SVGAGI. In DNA form, the CDR3 reads TGTGCCAGTGACAGGGGCCCCCAGCCCCAGCATTTT. It translates to CASDRGPQPQHF.

V gene TRBV5-4 combines with J gene TRBJ2-1; 9 nucleotides align to TRBD2. The germline gives CDR1 SGHNT, CDR2 YYREEE (reference sequence). V was pared by 4 bases and J by 0 bases, with 8 bases of the junction left unmatched. There are 17 residues in the CDR3. The CDR3 region is CASSRGGSGSSYNEQFF. The CDR3 nucleotides read TGTGCCAGCAGCCGGGGGGGTAGCGGGAGCTCCTACAATGAGCAGTTCTTC.

This clone was detected once. The chain joins TRBV18 to TRBJ1-1, with TRBD1 matching 7 bases. The CDR3 covers 16 residues. CDR1 and CDR2 (germline): KGHSH, LQKENI. Trimming removed 0 bases from V and 7 bases from J; junction bases left unmatched: 11. DNA of the CDR3: TGTGCCAGCTCACCACCGAAGGGGGCGCGTTACCATGAAGCTTTCTTT. This codes for CASSPPKGARYHEAFF.

This rearrangement joins TRBV7-8 to TRBJ2-7; 9 nucleotides agree with TRBD1. The CDR3 is made up of 15 amino acids. Germline CDR1 is SGHVS and CDR2 is FQNEAQ. The J segment lost 5 bases and the V segment lost 5 bases, leaving 10 bases of the junction unmatched. The CDR3 sequence is CASSPTGTGTNEQYF. The CDR3 bases are TGTGCCAGCAGCCCTACCGGGACAGGGACCAACGAGCAGTACTTC.

The V gene is TRBV3-1 (or the pseudogene TRBV3-2), the J gene TRBJ2-3; 12 positions agree with TRBD2. CDR1 is LGHDT, CDR2 YNNKEL, per germline (reference sequence). This CDR3 contains 16 residues. The V gene end was trimmed by 3 bases and the J gene end by 5 bases; junction bases not matched to a gene: 6. The CDR3 DNA sequence: TGTGCCAGCAGCCAGCGACTAGCGGGAGCTGGAGATACGCAGTATTTT. As protein: CASSQRLAGAGDTQYF.

The gene calls are TRBV4-1 and TRBJ1-1; 8 bases are a match to TRBD1. The CDR3 contains 16 residues. Germline-derived CDR1 and CDR2 are MGHRA and YSYEKL. J gave up 0 bases and V 4 bases, and 7 bases lay outside the gene matches. This chain's CDR3 is CASSLPSTGVNTEAFF. The DNA for the CDR3 is TGCGCCAGCAGCCTCCCTTCGACAGGGGTGAACACTGAAGCTTTCTTT.

This chain links TRBV10-1 with TRBJ2-3, with TRBD2 identical over 9 bases. In germline, CDR1 is WNHNN, CDR2 SYGVQD (reference sequence). This CDR3 is 16 amino acids long. J was trimmed by 5 bases and V by 5 bases; bases with no gene match: 11. Here the CDR3 reads CASSFYSGSGRDTQYF. In DNA, the CDR3 is TGCGCCAGCAGTTTTTATAGCGGGAGTGGTCGAGATACGCAGTATTTT.

In this sample, this clone turned up a few times. The rearrangement joins TRBV27 to TRBJ2-7, with D tentatively TRBD2 (5 bases). CDR3 length: 14 amino acids. Germline values: CDR1 MNHEY, CDR2 SMNVEV (reference sequence). Trimming pared 4 bases from V and 2 bases from J, leaving 12 bases between. The CDR3 sequence: CASSSQALAYEQYF. Here the CDR3 DNA reads TGTGCCAGCAGTTCTCAGGCACTAGCCTACGAGCAGTACTTC.

The chain employs TRBV9 and TRBJ2-1, with 12 bases aligning to TRBD2. CDR3 length: 15 amino acids. Trimming cost V 1 base and J 4 bases; bases outside gene matches: 0. From germline, CDR1 is SGDLS and CDR2 YYNGEE. The CDR3 sequence is CASSVLAGGYNEQFF. CDR3 DNA: TGTGCCAGCAGCGTACTAGCGGGAGGGTACAATGAGCAGTTCTTC.

This rearrangement joins TRBV6-5 to TRBJ2-3, with a tentative D call TRBD1 (6 bases). This CDR3 comprises 15 residues. The V gene's germline CDR1 is MNHEY and CDR2 SVGAGI. V lost 6 bases and J 4 bases, leaving 17 bases between the germline ends. This CDR3 reads CASSRGQGRADTQYF. CDR3 nucleotide sequence: TGTGCCAGCAGCCGAGGCCAGGGGCGGGCAGATACGCAGTATTTT.